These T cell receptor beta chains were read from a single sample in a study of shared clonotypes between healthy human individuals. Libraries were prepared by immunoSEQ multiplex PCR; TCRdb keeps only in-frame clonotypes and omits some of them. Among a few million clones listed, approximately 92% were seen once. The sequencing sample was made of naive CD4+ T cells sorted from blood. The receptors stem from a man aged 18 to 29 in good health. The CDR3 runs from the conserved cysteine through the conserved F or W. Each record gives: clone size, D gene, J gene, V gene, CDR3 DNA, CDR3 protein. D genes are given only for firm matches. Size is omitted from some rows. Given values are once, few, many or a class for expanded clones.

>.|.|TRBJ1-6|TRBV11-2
TGTGCCAGCAGCTTAGATTTGGGGATAAGTAATTCACCCCTCCACTTT
CASSLDLGISNSPLHF
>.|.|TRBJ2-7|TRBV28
TGTGCCAGCAGTCCTAGGACGTATGGGTCGTACGAGCAGTACTTC
CASSPRTYGSYEQYF
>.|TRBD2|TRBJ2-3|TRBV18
TGTGCCAGCTCGAATCTAGCGGGCCCCGGAGGAGGGACAGATACGCAGTATTTT
CASSNLAGPGGGTDTQYF
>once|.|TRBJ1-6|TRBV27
TGTGCCGCTACCCGGGACCCGATTAATTCACCCCTCCACTTT
CAATRDPINSPLHF
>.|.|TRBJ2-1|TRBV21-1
TGTGCCAGCAGCAAAATGGGTCGGCGGGGACAGGGCTACAATGAGCAGTTCTTC
CASSKMGRRGQGYNEQFF
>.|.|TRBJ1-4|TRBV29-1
TGCAGCGTCGCCTCAGGGGTGACTAATGAAAAACTGTTTTTT
CSVASGVTNEKLFF
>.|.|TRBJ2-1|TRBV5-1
TGCGCCAGCAGCTTGATCCCAGATAACAATGAGCAGTTCTTC
CASSLIPDNNEQFF
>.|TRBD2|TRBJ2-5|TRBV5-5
TGTGCCAGCAGAGCGGGAACTGGTAGCGAGACCCAGTACTTC
CASRAGTGSETQYF
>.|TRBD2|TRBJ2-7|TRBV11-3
TGTGCCAGCAGCCGGGGACTAGCGGGCGACGAGCAGTACTTC
CASSRGLAGDEQYF
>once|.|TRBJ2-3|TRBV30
TGTGCCTGGAGTGTATCAACAGGGAGGGCAGATACGCAGTATTTT
CAWSVSTGRADTQYF
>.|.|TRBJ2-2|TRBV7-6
TGTGCCAGCAGCTCCTCAGGAATAGCGAGCACCGGGGAGCTGTTTTTT
CASSSSGIASTGELFF
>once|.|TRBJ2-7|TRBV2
TGTGCCAGCAGTGTTTCTAAGGGGATGCCTTCCTACGAGCAGTACTTC
CASSVSKGMPSYEQYF
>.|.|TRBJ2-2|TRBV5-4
TGTGCCAGCTCGGAACAGTCGAACACCGGGGAGCTGTTTTTT
CASSEQSNTGELFF
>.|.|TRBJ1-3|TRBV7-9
TGTGCCAGCAGCTTAGAAAGATACTCTGGAAACACCATATATTTT
CASSLERYSGNTIYF
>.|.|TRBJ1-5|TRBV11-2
TGTGCCAGCAGCCACCCGGACAGCCGCATGGGGCCCCAGCATTTT
CASSHPDSRMGPQHF
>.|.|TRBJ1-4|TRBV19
TGTGCCAGTAGTCAACTTAGAGAAAAACTGTTTTTT
CASSQLREKLFF
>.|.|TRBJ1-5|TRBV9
TGTGCCAGCAGCGTTTGGGGCGATCAGCCCCAGCATTTT
CASSVWGDQPQHF
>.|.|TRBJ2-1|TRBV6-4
TGTGCCAGCAGTGACCAGTACAATGAGCAGTTCTTC
CASSDQYNEQFF
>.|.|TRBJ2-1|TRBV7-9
TGTGCCAGCAGCTTTACAGGGTCTAACAATGAGCAGTTCTTC
CASSFTGSNNEQFF
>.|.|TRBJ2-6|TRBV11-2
TGTGCCAGCAGCTTTTGGATCAAAAACGGATCCTCTGGGGCCAACGTCCTGACTTTC
CASSFWIKNGSSGANVLTF
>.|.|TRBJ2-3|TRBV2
TGTGCCAGCAGTGGGGGGGCTTTTAGCACAGATACGCAGTATTTT
CASSGGAFSTDTQYF
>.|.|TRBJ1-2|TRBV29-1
TGCAGCGTTGAGTCCGGGGTCTATGGCTACACCTTC
CSVESGVYGYTF
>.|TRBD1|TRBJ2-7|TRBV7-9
TGTGCCAGCAGCTTGCAACCGGGACAGGGGGCGGCGCAGTACTTC
CASSLQPGQGAAQYF
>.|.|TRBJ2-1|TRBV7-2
TGTGCCAGCAGCTCCGGGACGGGCTGGGGTCCGGTCTACAATGAGCAGTTCTTC
CASSSGTGWGPVYNEQFF
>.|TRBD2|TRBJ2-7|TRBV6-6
TGTGCCAGCAAGGGAGGGCGTAGCGGGATTCTAGCCGAGCAGTACTTC
CASKGGRSGILAEQYF
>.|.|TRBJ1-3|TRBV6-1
TGTGCCAGCAGTGCGGATTATGTCGTCTCTGGAAACACCATATATTTT
CASSADYVVSGNTIYF
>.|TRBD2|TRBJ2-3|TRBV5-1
TGCGCCAGCAGCTTAGGACTAGCTGAGCTTGGAGATACGCAGTATTTT
CASSLGLAELGDTQYF